Following are 19 T cell receptor beta chains from one sample sequenced in a study of T cells in Graves' hyperthyroidism and ophthalmopathy. What was amplified from RNA transcripts were TCR beta CDR3 regions. Primed by the HTBI set, a first-round RT-PCR was run on the TCR CDR3. TCRdb redid the calling of the multiplex PCR reads with MiXCR, one entry per CDR3 protein. The data contain hundreds of thousands of distinct CDR3 sequences, over 15% of them singletons. The material sequenced was blood. These receptors were obtained from a woman under 30 with Graves' ophthalmopathy.

This clonotype was counted at least ten times. V gene TRBV5-1 combines with J gene TRBJ1-6; 7 bases line up with TRBD1. This CDR3 region has 14 residues. V shed 5 bases and J 9 bases; nucleotides not matched to a gene: 8. Germline V gene sequence: CDR1 SGHRS, CDR2 YFSETQ. CDR3 bases: TGCGCCAGCAGATTTGACAGGGCAGGTTCACCCCTCCACTTT. This sequence encodes CASRFDRAGSPLHF.

This clonotype was observed many times. CDR3 nucleotide sequence: TGTGCCAGCAGCTCGGGACAGACGTACCAAGAGACCCAGTACTTC. As protein: CASSSGQTYQETQYF. The V call is TRBV5-4, the J call TRBJ2-5; 7 nucleotides align to TRBD1. The CDR3 length is 15 residues. Trimming cost V 3 bases and J 0 bases; bases outside gene matches: 5. CDR1 is SGHNT, CDR2 YYREEE, per germline (reference sequence).

This clonotype was recorded many times. The genes are TRBV12-3 or TRBV12-4 and TRBJ1-1; the D is unclear. V lost 6 bases and J 5 bases, leaving 13 bases between the germline ends. This CDR3 region has 13 residues. CDR3 coding DNA: TGTGCCAGCAGGGCTCAGGTCGGGACTGAAGCTTTCTTT. Protein sequence: CASRAQVGTEAFF.

At least ten counts were recorded for this clonotype. The V gene is TRBV20-1, the J gene TRBJ2-5; D may match TRBD1 or TRBD2 (5 bases each). Trimming stripped 5 bases from V and 5 bases from J, with 21 bases between. The CDR3 length is 15 residues. Germline V CDR1 and CDR2: DFQATT, SNEGSKA (reference sequence). Here the CDR3 reads CSARDPKRGRETQYF. The CDR3, as DNA: TGCAGTGCTCGGGACCCCAAGAGGGGCCGGGAGACCCAGTACTTC.

This clonotype was seen repeatedly, ten times or more. This chain joins TRBV3-1 and TRBJ1-5, with D possibly TRBD1 on 5 matching bases. CDR1 LGHDT and CDR2 YNNKEL come from the germline V gene (reference sequence). The V end lost 5 bases, the J end lost 2 bases, and 10 bases lay between the germline ends. There are 14 residues in the CDR3. The CDR3 here is CASSNWDGNQPQHF. DNA for the CDR3: TGTGCCAGCAGCAACTGGGACGGCAATCAGCCCCAGCATTTT.

This clonotype occurred many times. This chain uses TRBV28 with TRBJ2-3; TRBD1 agrees at 8 bases. Looked up from germline, CDR1 is MDHEN and CDR2 is SYDVKM. This CDR3 has 15 residues. The J segment lost 0 bases and the V segment lost 5 bases, leaving 4 bases of the junction unmatched. The CDR3 region is CASSENRGSTDTQYF. The CDR3 bases are TGTGCCAGCAGTGAGAACAGGGGGAGCACAGATACGCAGTATTTT.

V gene TRBV11-2 combines with J gene TRBJ2-7, with 13 positions matching TRBD2. This CDR3 has 14 residues. CDR1 and CDR2 (germline): SGHAT, FQNNGV. J lost 1 base, V lost 8 bases, and 2 bases had no gene match. Here the CDR3 DNA reads TGTGCCAGCGGGGGACTAGCGGGATCCTACGAGCAGTACTTC. Encoded protein: CASGGLAGSYEQYF.

This chain links TRBV7-9 with TRBJ2-7; 10 bases are shared with TRBD2. The CDR3 totals 15 residues. CDR1 is SEHNR, CDR2 FQNEAQ, per germline (reference sequence). The trim removed 2 bases at V and 7 bases at J, leaving 8 bases unmatched. The CDR3, as DNA: TGTGCCAGCAGCTTATGGACTAGCGGTGGGGGAGAGCAGTACTTC. This translates into CASSLWTSGGGEQYF.

This clonotype was seen at least ten times. This chain connects TRBV5-1 to TRBJ1-2, with D tentatively TRBD1 (6 bases). The CDR3 is 15 amino acids. The V gene lost 2 bases and the J gene lost 3 bases, with 14 bases spanning the gap. Looked up from germline, CDR1 is SGHRS and CDR2 is YFSETQ. The DNA of the CDR3 is TGCGCCAGCAGCTTCGGACAGCCAGCCGACTATGGCTACACCTTC. This translates into CASSFGQPADYGYTF.

This clonotype occurred many times. J is TRBJ1-2 and V is TRBV7-9; weak D call: TRBD1 (6 bases). Germline V CDR1 and CDR2: SEHNR, FQNEAQ (reference sequence). V lost 5 bases, J lost 4 bases, and 14 bases lay in between. The CDR3 has 14 amino acids. This chain's CDR3 is CASSVGGIPYGYTF. CDR3 DNA sequence: TGTGCCAGCAGCGTAGGGGGTATCCCCTATGGCTACACCTTC. Full variable domain (missing parts from reference TRBV7-9 and TRBJ1-2): DTGVSQNPRHKITKRGQNVTFRCDPISEHNRLYWYRQTLGQGPEFLTYFQNEAQLEKSRLLSDRFSAERPKGSFSTLEIQRTEQGDSAMYLCASSVGGIPYGYTFGSGTRLTVV.

V usage is TRBV20-1 and J usage is TRBJ2-7; D may match TRBD1 or TRBD2 (6 bases each). The CDR3 is made up of 12 amino acids. Per germline, CDR1 DFQATT and CDR2 SNEGSKA (reference sequence). V lost 0 bases and J 6 bases, leaving 9 bases between the germline ends. The CDR3 loop is CSAREGGREQYF. The CDR3 DNA is TGCAGTGCTAGAGAAGGGGGGCGCGAGCAGTACTTC.

This clonotype was detected ten times or more. The gene calls are TRBV20-1 and TRBJ1-1; tentatively, D is TRBD1 (5 bases). Germline values: CDR1 DFQATT, CDR2 SNEGSKA (reference sequence). Trimming cost V 0 bases and J 5 bases, with 10 bases left between them. The CDR3 length is 13 residues. CDR3 amino acids: CSAREDGGTEAFF. CDR3 coding DNA: TGCAGTGCTAGAGAGGACGGGGGGACTGAAGCTTTCTTT.

This clonotype came up many times. The rearrangement links TRBV3-1 to TRBJ1-1, with unresolved D. Looked up from germline, CDR1 is LGHDT and CDR2 is YNNKEL (reference sequence). CDR3 length equals 14 residues. The V end was cut by 1 base, the J end by 4 bases, with 10 bases between. The CDR3 loop is CASSQVGGFTEAFF. As DNA, the CDR3 is TGTGCCAGCAGCCAAGTCGGTGGGTTCACTGAAGCTTTCTTT.

This clonotype was counted at least ten times. V gene TRBV20-1 combines with J gene TRBJ2-1; 7 bases agree with TRBD2. Germline trimming cut 0 bases from V and 6 bases from J; bases unmatched to any gene: 11. CDR1 and CDR2 from the germline V gene are DFQATT and SNEGSKA (reference sequence). The CDR3 runs to 16 residues. The chain's CDR3 is CSARDPSLASGNEQFF. In DNA, the CDR3 is TGCAGTGCTAGAGACCCTTCACTAGCTAGCGGCAATGAGCAGTTCTTC.

This clonotype was recorded at least ten times. The chain links TRBV4-2 to TRBJ2-3, with 12 bases identical to TRBD2. CDR3 length: 15 amino acids. J was trimmed by 3 bases and V by 10 bases; bases with no gene match: 8. CDR1 LGHNA and CDR2 YNFKEQ come from the germline V gene. The DNA of the CDR3 is TGTGCCACCAAGACTAGCGGGAGTAGAACAGATACGCAGTATTTT. Translation gives CATKTSGSRTDTQYF.

This clonotype was seen at least ten times. V gene TRBV11-2 combines with J gene TRBJ2-2; 11 positions match TRBD2. This CDR3 region has 16 residues. CDR1 and CDR2 from the germline V gene are SGHAT and FQNNGV. V lost 5 bases and J lost 5; bases outside the gene matches: 7. For the CDR3, the DNA is TGTGCCAGCAGCCCAAGAACTAGCGGGGGAACCGGGGAGCTGTTTTTT. It yields the protein CASSPRTSGGTGELFF.

This clonotype was observed at least ten times. The chain carries TRBV3-1 and TRBJ1-6; 9 bases are a match to TRBD1. V shed 1 base, J shed 7 bases, and the junction held 5 bases outside the gene matches. In germline, CDR1 is LGHDT, CDR2 YNNKEL (reference sequence). This CDR3 contains 16 residues. CDR3: CASSQVGGTGNSPLHF. CDR3 nucleotides: TGTGCCAGCAGCCAAGTGGGGGGGACAGGGAATTCACCCCTCCACTTT.

This clonotype was recorded at least ten times. The chain has TRBV7-9 and TRBJ1-5, with TRBD1 as a possible D gene (5 bases). CDR3 length: 13 amino acids. Germline V gene data show CDR1 as SEHNR and CDR2 as FQNEAQ (reference sequence). Deletions cut 5 bases from V and 5 bases from J, with 10 bases between. The CDR3 DNA follows: TGTGCCAGCAGCGCAGGGAGCCATCAGCCCCAGCATTTT. Its translation: CASSAGSHQPQHF. The full variable domain, rest sourced from reference TRBV7-9 and TRBJ1-5, is DTGVSQNPRHKITKRGQNVTFRCDPISEHNRLYWYRQTLGQGPEFLTYFQNEAQLEKSRLLSDRFSAERPKGSFSTLEIQRTEQGDSAMYLCASSAGSHQPQHFGDGTRLSIL.

This clonotype was counted many times. The rearrangement links TRBV10-2 to TRBJ1-1; a weak D match, TRBD1 (6 bases). CDR3 length: 18 residues. Between the trimmed V and J ends, which lost 0 bases and 0 bases, there was a span of 17 bases. Germline V gene lookup returns CDR1 WSHSY and CDR2 SAAADI. CDR3 residues: CASSESLLRGHMNTEAFF. As DNA, the CDR3 is TGCGCCAGCAGTGAGTCTTTACTACGGGGGCACATGAACACTGAAGCTTTCTTT.